The rows below give T cell receptor beta chains drawn from one sample of a study of blood T cells in healthy people across ages. Via MiXCR, TCRdb re-called the 5' RACE reads, giving one row per CDR3 protein. The sample lists around 800,000 distinct CDR3 sequences, roughly 60% seen once, with 25% to 35% in the top ten. Specimen: blood. These receptors originate from a man in his thirties or forties in good health. Each CDR3 is given with its conserved first and last residue. Each record gives: CDR3 length, V gene, clone size, D gene, J gene, CDR3 DNA, CDR3 protein. A D gene is named only where the DNA matches it firmly. Size values are once, few and many counts, or a class for expanded clones, and some rows have none.

length: 16; V: TRBV13; size: .; D: .; J: TRBJ1-6; DNA: TGTGCCAGCAGCTTTCGAGGGCGATCCTATAATTCACCCCTCCACTTT; CDR3: CASSFRGRSYNSPLHF
length: 17; V: TRBV7-9; size: few; D: .; J: TRBJ2-4; DNA: TGTGCCAGCAGCTTAGCCACTAGACTTCCCGAGATCGGCATTCAGTACTTC; CDR3: CASSLATRLPEIGIQYF
length: 15; V: TRBV12-3/TRBV12-4; size: few; D: .; J: TRBJ2-1; DNA: TGTGCCAGCAGTGCCCGGACTCTTCCGGCCCATGAGCAGTTCTTC; CDR3: CASSARTLPAHEQFF
length: 13; V: TRBV7-7; size: many; D: .; J: TRBJ2-3; DNA: TGTGCTAGCAGCTTAGACGGCACAGATACGCAGTATTTT; CDR3: CASSLDGTDTQYF
length: 11; V: TRBV12-3/TRBV12-4; size: .; D: .; J: TRBJ1-2; DNA: TGTGCCAGCAGTAATTGGAGTGGCTACACCTTC; CDR3: CASSNWSGYTF
length: 16; V: TRBV29-1; size: .; D: .; J: TRBJ2-5; DNA: TGCAGCGTTGAAAACAACGGCTACTCACCCCAAGAGACCCAGTACTTC; CDR3: CSVENNGYSPQETQYF
length: 14; V: TRBV2; size: few; D: .; J: TRBJ2-1; DNA: TGTGCTAGCAGGGGAGGGCCATCCTACAATGAGCAGTTCTTC; CDR3: CASRGGPSYNEQFF
length: 13; V: TRBV29-1; size: few; D: .; J: TRBJ1-1; DNA: TGCAGCGTTGAAAGGGGGACTGGGACTGAAGCTTTCTTT; CDR3: CSVERGTGTEAFF
length: 14; V: TRBV7-2; size: once; D: .; J: TRBJ2-7; DNA: TGTGCCAGCAGCTTCCCCAGCTCCTACAATGAGCAGTACTTC; CDR3: CASSFPSSYNEQYF
length: 15; V: TRBV10-3; size: .; D: .; J: TRBJ1-5; DNA: TGTGCCATCAGAGCAACAGGGAATAGCAATCAGCCCAAGCATTTT; CDR3: CAIRATGNSNQPKHF
length: 15; V: TRBV12-3/TRBV12-4; size: .; D: TRBD2; J: TRBJ2-7; DNA: TGTGCCAGCAATGGGGGAGCGGGGGGACTCTACGAGCAGTACTTC; CDR3: CASNGGAGGLYEQYF
length: 16; V: TRBV20-1; size: .; D: TRBD2; J: TRBJ2-3; DNA: TGCAGTGCATCAGAGGCGCTAGCGGGTAGCACAGATACGCAGTATTTT; CDR3: CSASEALAGSTDTQYF
length: 15; V: TRBV18; size: .; D: TRBD1; J: TRBJ1-1; DNA: TGTGCCAGCTCACCTAGCGGACAGGGGTTTAGTGAAGCTTTCTTT; CDR3: CASSPSGQGFSEAFF
length: 16; V: TRBV7-8; size: .; D: .; J: TRBJ1-1; DNA: TGTGCCAGCAGCTTATTATCTGGACGGCGCGGCACTGAAGCTTTCTTT; CDR3: CASSLLSGRRGTEAFF
length: 15; V: TRBV7-2; size: .; D: TRBD1; J: TRBJ2-1; DNA: TGTGCCAGCAGCTTAGCGGGGACAGGGTTCAATGAGCAGTTCTTC; CDR3: CASSLAGTGFNEQFF
length: 13; V: TRBV20-1; size: .; D: TRBD2; J: TRBJ2-1; DNA: TGCAGGCTAGCGGGGGGGACTGGCAATGAGCAGTTCTTC; CDR3: CRLAGGTGNEQFF
length: 13; V: TRBV20-1; size: few; D: .; J: TRBJ1-4; DNA: TGCAGTGCTGGACCGTCGGGGGGTGAAAAACTGTTTTTT; CDR3: CSAGPSGGEKLFF
length: 14; V: TRBV29-1; size: few; D: TRBD1; J: TRBJ2-1; DNA: TGCAGCGCCCAGCCGACAGGGGACGGCAATGAGCAGTTCTTC; CDR3: CSAQPTGDGNEQFF
length: 13; V: TRBV29-1; size: .; D: .; J: TRBJ2-1; DNA: TGCAGCGTAACCCTGGACACCCCCGGTGAGCAGTTCTTC; CDR3: CSVTLDTPGEQFF
length: 14; V: TRBV28; size: .; D: TRBD2; J: TRBJ2-2; DNA: TGTGCCAGCAGTGAGACTAGCTCTACCGGGGAGCTGTTTTTT; CDR3: CASSETSSTGELFF
length: 16; V: TRBV7-8; size: .; D: .; J: TRBJ2-3; DNA: TGTGCCAGCCGCTCGGGTAATGCCGGGAGCACAGATACGCAGTATTTT; CDR3: CASRSGNAGSTDTQYF
length: 13; V: TRBV29-1; size: few; D: .; J: TRBJ2-1; DNA: TGCAGCGTTGAAGATCTTCGAGATGGGGAGCAGTTCTTC; CDR3: CSVEDLRDGEQFF
length: 16; V: TRBV5-1; size: few; D: .; J: TRBJ1-4; DNA: TGCGCCAGCAGCTTGAACGTTATGGGGACTAATGAAAAACTGTTTTTT; CDR3: CASSLNVMGTNEKLFF
length: 13; V: TRBV5-1; size: .; D: TRBD2; J: TRBJ2-3; DNA: TGCGCCAGCGCGGCGGGGGGGATAGATACGCAGTATTTT; CDR3: CASAAGGIDTQYF
length: 13; V: TRBV20-1; size: .; D: .; J: TRBJ2-7; DNA: TGCAGTGCTAGTTCATCTAGTAAATACGAGCAGTACTTC; CDR3: CSASSSSKYEQYF
length: 13; V: TRBV7-9; size: .; D: .; J: TRBJ2-7; DNA: TGTGCCAGCGGGTTCCTTGGGGGATACGAGCAGTACTTC; CDR3: CASGFLGGYEQYF
length: 13; V: TRBV11-2; size: .; D: .; J: TRBJ2-5; DNA: TGTGCCAGCAGCTTTTTTACTGGGGAGACCCAGTACTTC; CDR3: CASSFFTGETQYF
length: 14; V: TRBV20-1; size: .; D: TRBD2; J: TRBJ2-1; DNA: TGCAGTGCTAGAGTTCCGGGGGGGCACAATGAGCAGTTCTTC; CDR3: CSARVPGGHNEQFF
length: 12; V: TRBV2; size: few; D: .; J: TRBJ2-1; DNA: TGTGCCAGCACCCGAGGGGCGGATGAGCAGTTCTTC; CDR3: CASTRGADEQFF
length: 12; V: TRBV2; size: .; D: .; J: TRBJ2-7; DNA: TGTGCCAGCAGTGAGACTGACTACGAGCAGTACTTC; CDR3: CASSETDYEQYF
length: 12; V: TRBV20-1; size: .; D: TRBD2; J: TRBJ2-7; DNA: TGCAGTGCCCCACGGGGGGCCTACGAGCAGTACTTC; CDR3: CSAPRGAYEQYF
length: 13; V: TRBV4-3; size: .; D: .; J: TRBJ2-1; DNA: TGCGCCAGCAGCCAAGACGGGACCGTTGAGCAGTTCTTC; CDR3: CASSQDGTVEQFF
length: 15; V: TRBV27; size: .; D: .; J: TRBJ2-3; DNA: TGTGCCAGCAGCCCCTGGAAGGGGGGAACAGATACGCAGTATTTT; CDR3: CASSPWKGGTDTQYF
length: 13; V: TRBV11-3; size: few; D: TRBD2; J: TRBJ2-1; DNA: TGTGCCAGCAGCCCTGGACTAGCGGCTGAGCAGTTCTTC; CDR3: CASSPGLAAEQFF
length: 15; V: TRBV9; size: few; D: TRBD2; J: TRBJ2-1; DNA: TGTGCCAGCAGCGTAGGGGGACTAGCGGGGGGCGAGCAGTTCTTC; CDR3: CASSVGGLAGGEQFF